This TCR beta chain was retrieved from a study of shared clonotypes between healthy human individuals (TCRdb year 2020). For context, the study as a whole: The cohort included three men and a couple of women between 18 and 49 years of age. For each donor, three plates each were used for CD4 naive and CD4 memory, two plates were used for CD8 naive, and one plate was used for CD8 memory. To estimate repertoire size and how much clonotype sharing occurs between individuals, the study deeply sequenced the blood TCR repertoires of 4 to 6 healthy adults. Libraries were prepared and TCR repertoires were sequenced by different laboratories using diverse techniques, in order to increase sequencing depth and limit assay-specific biases. Each donor's leukapheresis produced roughly between about 0.8 and 10 billion PBMCs.

CD8 naive samples were obtained by positive selection for CCR7 among CD45RO-negative cells, yielding a CD45RA+CCR7+ population from which TemRA cells were excluded. Healthy HIV-negative adults with no recently reported acute infections or vaccinations were included as donors. All donors were Caucasian adults living in Nashville, Tennessee, USA. After blood collection by leukapheresis, PBMCs were isolated using Ficoll-Histopaque density gradient centrifugation and then cryopreserved in the vapor phase of liquid nitrogen. Analytical flow cytometry was used to check the purity and quantity of each magnetically sorted T cell population. Genomic DNA was isolated from each sorted fraction and quantified by UV absorbance on a Nanodrop 2000c. Inclusive of the bounding cysteine and phenylalanine, the CDR3 is 15 residues long. Only the CDR3 region is kept as DNA, spanning 45 bases read in frame from base 1. Via the germline V gene, CDR1 is SGHTA and CDR2 FQGNSA. The V and J ends are trimmed by 5 bases and 0 bases, leaving 11 bases between them.

Comment on this clone: What this receptor recognizes is not known. No much larger clonotype is one base removed from it; base qualities were not supplied.

Using the deep immunoSEQ assay, TCR CDR3 regions were amplified from genomic DNA by multiplex PCR. Extracted genomic DNA from each cell subset was distributed evenly across all wells of several immunoSEQ 96-well plates, and each plate was treated as a replicate. For sorted subsets, each replicate PCR was loaded with 200 ng genomic DNA, equivalent to about 30,000 T cell genomes. Purified libraries were quantified with a Qubit 3.0 fluorometer, sized on a Bioanalyzer 2100, and re-quantified with the KAPA Library Quantification kit. Every immunoSEQ 96-well plate was sequenced on a dedicated single-read 150-cycle Illumina NextSeq 550 flow cell. As for the original processing: Because the immunoSEQ output held only junctional sequences and lacked quality scores, the filtering could not match the filtering applied to full-length reads. Sequences were annotated with PyIR, a Python wrapper for IgBLAST v1.9, using IMGT germline references to assign V/J genes and CDR3. Reads with weak V/J assignments (E-value above 1e-6), missing CDR3, stop codons, out-of-frame junctions, or ambiguous translated residues were removed. V3J clonotypes were defined by identical inferred V gene, J gene, and CDR3 amino acid sequence. Percentage overlap between repertoires was computed as shared unique clonotypes divided by the size of the smaller repertoire. RTK rarefaction, the Chao1 estimator, and Recon v2.1 estimates of unobserved clonotypes were used to assess repertoire richness. OLGA was used to compute generation probabilities for all TCRbeta clonotypes that the gDNA method yielded from a handful of donors. TCRdb stores this immuneACCESS table with in-frame sequences only. Part of the clones is absent; in the studies checked, under half of the shortfall reflects unresolved V genes, and no reason is known for the rest. The V and J calls and clone size were taken over from that table, and D and trimming were inferred from the DNA. Here the sample has about 590,000 clones; around 95% occur a single time. The ten biggest clones cover 0.095% to 0.12% of the sample.

The paper's findings and limits, for the study overall: Compared with non-shared clonotypes, clonotypes shared by all four sorted-subset donors had higher generation probabilities. Pairwise subsampling indicated that sequencing depth was expected to affect the degree of clonotype sharing among donors. Larger estimated clonotype richness was generally found for naive subsets than for memory subsets. The genetic and exposure-history diversity represented was limited by the small number of donors. When a few donors were compared, the shared fraction of clonotypes was about 5.2% for naive CD4, around 4% for naive CD8, more than 2% for memory CD4, and 0.4% for memory CD8. Rarefaction of sorted-subset datasets indicated incomplete sequencing despite the large sequencing depth. Only blood was sampled, and tissue TCR repertoires likely differ from those in blood.

The V and J segments used are TRBV7-2 and TRBJ2-1; tentative D gene TRBD2, with 5 bases matching. The sequence derives from a woman in her thirties in good health. Source material: naive CD8+ T cells sorted from blood. The label giving this sample's cell subset or site can be read as: CD45RA+CCR7+. This receptor carries the CDR3 CASSASGTSYNEQFF. The bases are TGTGCCAGCAGCGCCAGCGGTACCTCCTACAATGAGCAGTTCTTC.